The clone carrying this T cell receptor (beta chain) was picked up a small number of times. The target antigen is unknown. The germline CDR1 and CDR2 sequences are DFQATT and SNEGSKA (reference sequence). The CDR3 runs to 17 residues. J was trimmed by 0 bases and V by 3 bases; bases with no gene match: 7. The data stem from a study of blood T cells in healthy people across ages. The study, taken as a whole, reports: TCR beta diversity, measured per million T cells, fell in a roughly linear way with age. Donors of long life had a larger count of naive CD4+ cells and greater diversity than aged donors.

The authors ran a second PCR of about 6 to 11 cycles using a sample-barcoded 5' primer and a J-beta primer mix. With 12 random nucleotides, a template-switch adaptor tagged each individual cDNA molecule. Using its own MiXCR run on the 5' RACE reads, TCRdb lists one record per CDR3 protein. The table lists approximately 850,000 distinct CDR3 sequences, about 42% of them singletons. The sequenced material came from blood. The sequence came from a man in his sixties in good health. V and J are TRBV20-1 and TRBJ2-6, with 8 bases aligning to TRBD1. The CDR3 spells CSASPGQDDSGANVLTF. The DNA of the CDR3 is TGCAGTGCTAGCCCGGGACAGGACGACTCTGGGGCCAACGTCCTGACTTTC.